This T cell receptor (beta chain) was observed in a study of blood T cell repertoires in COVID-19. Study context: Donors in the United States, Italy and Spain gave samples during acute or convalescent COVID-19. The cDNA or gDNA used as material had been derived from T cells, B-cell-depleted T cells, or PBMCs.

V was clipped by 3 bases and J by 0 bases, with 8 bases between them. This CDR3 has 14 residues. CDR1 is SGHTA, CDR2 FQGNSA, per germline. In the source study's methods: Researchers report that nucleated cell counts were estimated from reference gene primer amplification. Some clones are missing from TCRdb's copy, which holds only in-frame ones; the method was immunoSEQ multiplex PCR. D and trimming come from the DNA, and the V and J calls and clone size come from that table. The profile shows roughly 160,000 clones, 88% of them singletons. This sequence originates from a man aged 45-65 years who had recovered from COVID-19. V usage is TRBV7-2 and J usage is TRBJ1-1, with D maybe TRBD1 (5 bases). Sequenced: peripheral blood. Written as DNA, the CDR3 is TGTGCCAGCAGCTTTGACAGATTGAACACTGAAGCTTTCTTT. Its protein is CASSFDRLNTEAFF.